The subject of this entry is one TCR beta chain. The data were obtained in a study of cytomegalovirus exposure and HLA in healthy donors. The PCR contained 60 Vbeta and 13 Jbeta primers. Assay used: immunoSEQ multiplex PCR; TCRdb lists only in-frame clones, some missing. The data hold about 170,000 clones, with under 75% observed a single time. Germline V gene sequence: CDR1 SGHDT, CDR2 YYEEEE. Trimming took off 2 bases at V and 8 bases at J, with 19 bases between the two ends. The CDR3 has 15 amino acids. The sequenced material came from PBMCs. This receptor was obtained from a man between 35 and 55 years old in good health and CMV-seropositive. The rearrangement links TRBV5-6 to TRBJ2-5; D is perhaps TRBD1 (8 bases). CDR3 in amino acids: CASSLGQGGYATQYF. CDR3 nucleotide sequence: TGTGCCAGCAGCTTAGGACAGGGAGGGTACGCCACCCAGTACTTC. Full variable domain (rest looked up from reference TRBV5-6 and TRBJ2-5): DAGVTQSPTHLIKTRGQQVTLRCSPKSGHDTVSWYQQALGQGPQFIFQYYEEEERQRGNFPDRFSGHQFPNYSSELNVNALLLGDSALYLCASSLGQGGYATQYFGPGTRLLVL.